A single sample gave rise to the 13 T cell receptor beta chains below, sequenced in a study of HIV-infected patients and healthy controls (dated by TCRdb to 2014 to 2015). Library creation used 5' RACE. Sequencing was carried out with an Illumina MiSeq. The raw public data were reprocessed by TCRdb itself: fastp quality trimming at Q25, MiXCR clonotype calling, in-frame beta chains only. Duplicate CDR3 protein sequences are folded into a single record with the most common DNA and genes. The sample table lists approximately 64,000 distinct CDR3 sequences, about 19% of them with a count of one. The leading ten clones occupy 1.1% to 1.5% of the sample. The sequenced material came from CD4+ T cells from blood. These receptors all stem from a human donor in good health.

This clonotype was found many times. V and J are TRBV14 and TRBJ2-1; D gene unclear. CDR3 size: 17 residues. Trimming cost V 2 bases and J 0 bases, with 14 bases left between them. CDR1 SGHDN and CDR2 FVKESK come from the germline V gene. CDR3 loop: CASSQPRTTSSYNEQFF. CDR3 in DNA: TGTGCCAGCAGCCAACCCCGAACTACCAGCTCCTACAATGAGCAGTTCTTC. The entire variable domain, with the rest obtained from reference TRBV14 and TRBJ2-1, is as follows: EAGVTQFPSHSVIEKGQTVTLRCDPISGHDNLYWYRRVMGKEIKFLLHFVKESKQDESGMPNNRFLAERTGGTYSTLKVQPAELEDSGVYFCASSQPRTTSSYNEQFFGPGTRLTVL.

This sequence joins TRBV18 and TRBJ2-7; 10 bases map to TRBD1. From germline, CDR1 is KGHSH and CDR2 LQKENI. J was trimmed by 8 bases and V by 4 bases; bases with no gene match: 8. The CDR3 totals 14 residues. Here the CDR3 DNA reads TGTGCCAGCTCACTCTCCCGGGACAGGGGCAAGCAGTACTTC. Its protein is CASSLSRDRGKQYF. The complete variable domain, with remaining parts taken from reference TRBV18 and TRBJ2-7, reads NAGVMQNPRHLVRRRGQEARLRCSPMKGHSHVYWYRQLPEEGLKFMVYLQKENIIDESGMPKERFSAEFPKEGPSILRIQQVVRGDSAAYFCASSLSRDRGKQYFGPGTRLTVT.

This clonotype was seen many times. The J gene is TRBJ1-1, the V gene TRBV18, with D uncertain. From germline, CDR1 is KGHSH and CDR2 LQKENI. V shed 2 bases and J shed 0 bases, with 7 bases lying between them. The CDR3 is 14 residues long. As DNA, the CDR3 is TGTGCCAGCTCACCAGCGGCAATGAACACTGAAGCTTTCTTT. Translated, it gives CASSPAAMNTEAFF.

This chain joins TRBV19 and TRBJ1-5; D is unclear. The CDR3 totals 16 residues. Trimming pared 5 bases from V and 3 bases from J, leaving 17 bases between. Looked up from germline, CDR1 is LNHDA and CDR2 is SQIVND (reference sequence). The CDR3 region is CASSPSYTVTNQPQHF. CDR3 DNA sequence: TGTGCCAGTAGTCCGTCCTACACGGTCACCAATCAGCCCCAGCATTTT. Drawing the rest from reference TRBV19 and TRBJ1-5, the complete variable domain is DGGITQSPKYLFRKEGQNVTLSCEQNLNHDAMYWYRQDPGQGLRLIYYSQIVNDFQKGDIAEGYSVSREKKESFPLTVTSAQKNPTAFYLCASSPSYTVTNQPQHFGDGTRLSIL.

J is TRBJ1-5 and V is TRBV6-5, with D possibly matching TRBD1 (6 bases). From germline, CDR1 is MNHEY and CDR2 SVGAGI. V lost 6 bases and J lost 7, with 19 bases in between. This CDR3 spans 15 amino acids. The CDR3 bases are TGTGCCAGCAGCACCGACAGGACCATCGGGCAGCCCCAGCATTTT. Translated, it gives CASSTDRTIGQPQHF.

In this sample, this clonotype turned up a few times. DNA for the CDR3: TGTGCCACCAAAGACAGGGCTTCTGCTGGAAACACCATATATTTT. Translation: CATKDRASAGNTIYF. This chain connects TRBV19 to TRBJ1-3; 7 bases match TRBD1. V dropped 10 bases and J dropped 2; count of bases not matched to a gene: 11. Germline V gives CDR1 LNHDA, CDR2 SQIVND (reference sequence). The CDR3 consists of 15 residues.

The chain joins TRBV20-1 to TRBJ2-2, with D hard to call. Germline V lookup: CDR1 DFQATT, CDR2 SNEGSKA (reference sequence). Between the trimmed V and J ends, which lost 3 bases and 4 bases, there was a span of 9 bases. The CDR3 totals 13 residues. The CDR3 coding sequence is TGCAGTGCTAGTTATCCAGCCACCGGGGAGCTGTTTTTT. Amino acid sequence: CSASYPATGELFF.

This clonotype was recorded a few times. The chain is built from TRBV19 and TRBJ2-1; no firm D call. V lost 6 bases to trimming and J lost 1 base, with 19 bases between them. The CDR3 runs to 17 residues. The V gene's germline CDR1 is LNHDA and CDR2 SQIVND (reference sequence). CDR3 loop: CASSASGVAASYNEQFF. The DNA for the CDR3 is TGTGCCAGTAGCGCCTCGGGCGTCGCGGCTTCCTACAATGAGCAGTTCTTC.

This chain joins TRBV3-1 and TRBJ2-7; the match to TRBD2 covers 16 bases. This CDR3 has 18 residues. Losses at the gene ends were 8 bases for V and 7 bases for J; bases not matched to a gene: 17. Germline CDR1 is LGHDT and CDR2 is YNNKEL (reference sequence). The CDR3 DNA sequence: TGTGCCAGCGCTCGGGAGCCGGGACTAGCGGGAGGGGTTCTTGAGCAGTACTTC. Translation gives CASAREPGLAGGVLEQYF.

The chain couples TRBV6-1 to TRBJ1-2; the D gene is possibly TRBD1 (6 bases). CDR1 MNHNS and CDR2 SASEGT come from the germline V gene. V was shortened by 6 bases and J by 5 bases, with 16 bases between the two germline ends. This CDR3 region has 14 residues. CDR3 loop: CASSLRTAAYGYTF. DNA of the CDR3: TGTGCCAGCAGCCTCCGGACAGCCGCTTATGGCTACACCTTC.

This chain joins TRBV9 and TRBJ1-5; D is unclear. In germline, CDR1 is SGDLS, CDR2 YYNGEE. The CDR3 spans 13 residues. Trimming left V 0 bases short and J 5 bases short, with 6 bases between. The CDR3 DNA reads TGTGCCAGCAGCGTAGGCGGCTATCAGCCCCAGCATTTT. Its translation: CASSVGGYQPQHF.

This clonotype was observed at least ten times. V is TRBV6-5 and J is TRBJ2-1, with 7 bases that match TRBD2. CDR1 is MNHEY, CDR2 SVGAGI, per germline. This CDR3 spans 15 amino acids. The junction had 12 bases not matched to a gene; V was cut back by 7 bases and J by 6 bases. DNA of the CDR3: TGTGCCAGCACCTACGCGGCTAGCGGAATCAATGAGCAGTTCTTC. It codes for CASTYAASGINEQFF.

The chain recombines TRBV5-1 with TRBJ2-2; possibly TRBD1 for D (6 bases). Trimming removed 0 bases at V and 6 bases at J, with 9 bases between. The CDR3 runs to 14 residues. The germline V gene encodes CDR1 SGHRS and CDR2 YFSETQ. Here the CDR3 reads CASSLGQDAGELFF. In DNA, the CDR3 is TGCGCCAGCAGCTTGGGACAGGATGCCGGGGAGCTGTTTTTT.